This T cell receptor (beta chain) was sequenced for a study of T cells after yellow fever vaccination. Looking at the study overall: It was SMART-Seq v4 Ultra Low Input that prepared the fractions with low cell numbers.

One entry per CDR3 protein, called by TCRdb with MiXCR from the 5' RACE reads. The sample shows 550,000 or so distinct CDR3 sequences, roughly 19% of them seen only once. The germline CDR1 and CDR2 sequences are SGHTA and FQGNSA. The CDR3 sequence is 16 residues long. V lost 6 bases and J lost 4, with 20 bases in between. Regarding the study as a whole: FACS-sorted repertoires could harbor abundant contaminating bulk-population clonotypes.

With regard to this clonotype: Its antigen is not known.

This chain connects TRBV7-2 to TRBJ2-3; D may be TRBD1 or TRBD2 (5 bases each). This material consisted of PBMCs, taken 15 days after the yellow fever booster vaccination. This clonotype originated in a man aged 25 to 40 who received the YFV17D yellow fever vaccine. CDR3 sequence (DNA): TGTGCCAGCAGTTACCGAGCGGAGGTGGGACCAGATACGCAGTATTTT. Translated: CASSYRAEVGPDTQYF.